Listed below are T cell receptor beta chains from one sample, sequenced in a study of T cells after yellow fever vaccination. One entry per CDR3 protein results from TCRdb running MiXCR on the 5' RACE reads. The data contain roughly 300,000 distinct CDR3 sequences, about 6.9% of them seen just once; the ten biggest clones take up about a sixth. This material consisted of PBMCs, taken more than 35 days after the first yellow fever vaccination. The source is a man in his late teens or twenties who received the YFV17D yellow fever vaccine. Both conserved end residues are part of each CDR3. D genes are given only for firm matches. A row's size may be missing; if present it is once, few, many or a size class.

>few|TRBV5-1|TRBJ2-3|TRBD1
TGCGCCAGCAGCTATGGACAGGGTAAAGATACGCAGTATTTT
CASSYGQGKDTQYF
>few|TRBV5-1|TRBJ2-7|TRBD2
TGCGCCAGCAGCGCGGGGGATAAAGGCGGGGGTTCGGACGAGCAGTACTTC
CASSAGDKGGGSDEQYF
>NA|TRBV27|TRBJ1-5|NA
TGTGCCAGCAGTTTATCAGTTAATCAGCCCCCGCATTTT
CASSLSVNQPPHF
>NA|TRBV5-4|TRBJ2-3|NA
TGTGCCAGCAGCTTTGGGCAGAACACAGATACGCAGTATTTT
CASSFGQNTDTQYF
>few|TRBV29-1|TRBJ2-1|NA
TGCAGCGCCCCTGACTCCTACAATGAGCAGTTCTTC
CSAPDSYNEQFF
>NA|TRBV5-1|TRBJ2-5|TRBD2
TGCGCCAGCAGCTTGAGCGGGGGATCGTACCAAGAGACCCAGTACTTC
CASSLSGGSYQETQYF
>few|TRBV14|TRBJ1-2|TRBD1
TGTGCCAGCAGCCAAGCCCGACAGGGGGCGGGTGGCTACACCTTC
CASSQARQGAGGYTF
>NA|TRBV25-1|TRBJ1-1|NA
TGTGCCAGCATTGAACAGGCGAACACTGAAGCTTTCTTT
CASIEQANTEAFF
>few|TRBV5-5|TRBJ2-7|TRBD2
TGTGCCAGCAGCTGGGGAGCGGGATGGAGCCCCTACGAGCAGTACTTC
CASSWGAGWSPYEQYF
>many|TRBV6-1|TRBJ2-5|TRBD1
TGTGCCAGCAGCCTGGACAGGGGACAAGAGACCCAGTACTTC
CASSLDRGQETQYF